These T cell receptor beta chains were read from a single sample in a study of T cells after yellow fever vaccination. Each CDR3 protein is one row after TCRdb ran MiXCR on the 5' RACE reads. This repertoire shows around 600,000 distinct CDR3 sequences, roughly an eighth found once; its top ten account for around 14%. The input for sequencing was PBMCs, taken on the day of the yellow fever booster vaccination. Receptors originate from a man aged 25-45 years who received the YFV17D yellow fever vaccine. Each CDR3 is given with its conserved first and last residue. D genes are given only for firm matches. Clone size appears in some rows only: once, few, many, or a class for an expanded clone.

cdr3_length: 15
d_call: NA
v_call: TRBV19
clone_size: few
j_call: TRBJ2-4
cdr3_nt: TGTGCCAGTAGTATAGATCCGCTAGAGAAAAACATTCAGTACTTC
cdr3_aa: CASSIDPLEKNIQYF

cdr3_length: 15
d_call: NA
v_call: TRBV6-1
clone_size: few
j_call: TRBJ2-5
cdr3_nt: TGTGCCAGCGGGGCTCCCGGAGGACAGAGGGAGACCCAGTACTTC
cdr3_aa: CASGAPGGQRETQYF

cdr3_length: 19
d_call: NA
v_call: TRBV5-1
clone_size: NA
j_call: TRBJ2-7
cdr3_nt: TGCGCCAGCAGCCCCCTTGGATCCCCCTCGCGGGCGCACTCCTACGAGCAGTACTTC
cdr3_aa: CASSPLGSPSRAHSYEQYF

cdr3_length: 12
d_call: NA
v_call: TRBV6-6
clone_size: NA
j_call: TRBJ2-7
cdr3_nt: TGTGCCAGCAGTCAACAGGGATCCCAGCAGTACTTC
cdr3_aa: CASSQQGSQQYF

cdr3_length: 15
d_call: NA
v_call: TRBV5-1
clone_size: many
j_call: TRBJ2-2
cdr3_nt: TGCGCCAGCAGCTCGGGACGGTCGAACACCGGGGAGCTGTTTTTT
cdr3_aa: CASSSGRSNTGELFF

cdr3_length: 17
d_call: TRBD2
v_call: TRBV7-2
clone_size: NA
j_call: TRBJ2-6
cdr3_nt: TGTGCCAGCAGCCAACTAGCGGGAGGGTCTGGGGCCAACGTCCTGACTTTC
cdr3_aa: CASSQLAGGSGANVLTF

cdr3_length: 14
d_call: NA
v_call: TRBV5-1
clone_size: NA
j_call: TRBJ2-3
cdr3_nt: TGCGCCAGCAGCTTGGGGACAGTAGCAGATACGCAGTATTTT
cdr3_aa: CASSLGTVADTQYF

cdr3_length: 14
d_call: NA
v_call: TRBV15
clone_size: NA
j_call: TRBJ2-7
cdr3_nt: TGTGCCACCAGCACCACGATTGGTCGGTACGAGCAGTACTTC
cdr3_aa: CATSTTIGRYEQYF

cdr3_length: 15
d_call: NA
v_call: TRBV20-1
clone_size: few
j_call: TRBJ2-4
cdr3_nt: TGCAGTGCTAGAGATCTAGCTAGCAGCAAAAACATTCAGTACTTC
cdr3_aa: CSARDLASSKNIQYF

cdr3_length: 11
d_call: NA
v_call: TRBV18
clone_size: few
j_call: TRBJ1-2
cdr3_nt: TGTGCCAGCTCGGAAAACTATGGCTACACCTTC
cdr3_aa: CASSENYGYTF

cdr3_length: 15
d_call: NA
v_call: TRBV6-2/TRBV6-3
clone_size: NA
j_call: TRBJ1-3
cdr3_nt: TGTGCCAGCAGTTCCAGGAGGACCTCTGGAAACACCATATATTTT
cdr3_aa: CASSSRRTSGNTIYF

cdr3_length: 14
d_call: NA
v_call: TRBV2
clone_size: NA
j_call: TRBJ2-1
cdr3_nt: TGTGCCAGCAGTGCGCCGGTCTCCTACAATGAGCAGTTCTTC
cdr3_aa: CASSAPVSYNEQFF

cdr3_length: 14
d_call: TRBD2
v_call: TRBV5-1
clone_size: many
j_call: TRBJ2-7
cdr3_nt: TGCGCCAGCAGCGCCGGGACTAGCGCCCCCGAGCAGTACTTC
cdr3_aa: CASSAGTSAPEQYF

cdr3_length: 13
d_call: NA
v_call: TRBV7-9
clone_size: few
j_call: TRBJ2-7
cdr3_nt: TGTGCCAGTTCGATAATACCAGAGTACGAGCAGTACTTC
cdr3_aa: CASSIIPEYEQYF

cdr3_length: 18
d_call: NA
v_call: TRBV2
clone_size: NA
j_call: TRBJ2-7
cdr3_nt: TGTGCCAGCAGTGAAGCGGGGCTACAGGGCCCCCCGAACTACGAGCAGTACTTC
cdr3_aa: CASSEAGLQGPPNYEQYF

cdr3_length: 16
d_call: TRBD2
v_call: TRBV15
clone_size: NA
j_call: TRBJ2-2
cdr3_nt: TGTGCCACCAGCAGAGCTCGCGGGAGCTATACCGGGGAGCTGTTTTTT
cdr3_aa: CATSRARGSYTGELFF

cdr3_length: 16
d_call: TRBD1
v_call: TRBV5-1
clone_size: many
j_call: TRBJ2-1
cdr3_nt: TGCGCCAGCAGCTTCCCTAGTGCAGGGGGCCACAATGAGCAGTTCTTC
cdr3_aa: CASSFPSAGGHNEQFF

cdr3_length: 13
d_call: TRBD1
v_call: TRBV12-3/TRBV12-4
clone_size: few
j_call: TRBJ2-7
cdr3_nt: TGTGCCAGCAGTCCGCAGGGGGCTGGAGAGCAGTACTTC
cdr3_aa: CASSPQGAGEQYF

cdr3_length: 14
d_call: NA
v_call: TRBV7-9
clone_size: NA
j_call: TRBJ1-5
cdr3_nt: TGTGCCAGCAGTCGAGAGGGGTTTAATCAGCCCCAGCATTTT
cdr3_aa: CASSREGFNQPQHF

cdr3_length: 15
d_call: TRBD2
v_call: TRBV3-1
clone_size: NA
j_call: TRBJ2-3
cdr3_nt: TGTGCCAGCAGCCAATCTAGCGGGAGCGCAGATACGCAGTATTTT
cdr3_aa: CASSQSSGSADTQYF

cdr3_length: 15
d_call: NA
v_call: TRBV7-6
clone_size: few
j_call: TRBJ2-1
cdr3_nt: TGTGCCAGCAGCTACTCGGCGCGACGGGCAAATGAGCAGTTCTTC
cdr3_aa: CASSYSARRANEQFF

cdr3_length: 14
d_call: NA
v_call: TRBV13
clone_size: few
j_call: TRBJ2-5
cdr3_nt: TGTGCCAGCAGCTACACAGGTTTTCAAGAGACCCAGTACTTC
cdr3_aa: CASSYTGFQETQYF

cdr3_length: 14
d_call: TRBD1
v_call: TRBV20-1
clone_size: few
j_call: TRBJ1-1
cdr3_nt: TGCAGTGCTATTGACAGGGTAGAGAACACTGAAGCTTTCTTT
cdr3_aa: CSAIDRVENTEAFF

cdr3_length: 15
d_call: NA
v_call: TRBV5-6
clone_size: few
j_call: TRBJ1-4
cdr3_nt: TGTGCCAGCAGCCCAACCGGACGGAGTAATGAAAAACTGTTTTTT
cdr3_aa: CASSPTGRSNEKLFF

cdr3_length: 15
d_call: NA
v_call: TRBV14
clone_size: NA
j_call: TRBJ1-1
cdr3_nt: TGTGCCAGCAGCCGAATACTCAGCTGGAACACTGAAGCTTTCTTT
cdr3_aa: CASSRILSWNTEAFF

cdr3_length: 11
d_call: NA
v_call: TRBV12-3/TRBV12-4
clone_size: NA
j_call: TRBJ2-3
cdr3_nt: TGTGCCAGCCAGACAGTTGGTACGCAGTATTTT
cdr3_aa: CASQTVGTQYF

cdr3_length: 21
d_call: NA
v_call: TRBV20-1
clone_size: few
j_call: TRBJ1-5
cdr3_nt: TGCAGTGCTAGAGATTCACATAGCGTCGGGGGTGGAGCGGCTTCCAATCAGCCCCAGCATTTT
cdr3_aa: CSARDSHSVGGGAASNQPQHF

cdr3_length: 13
d_call: NA
v_call: TRBV25-1
clone_size: NA
j_call: TRBJ2-4
cdr3_nt: TGTGCCAGCAGCCCCCCCTTGGAAAACATTCAGTACTTC
cdr3_aa: CASSPPLENIQYF

cdr3_length: 13
d_call: NA
v_call: TRBV20-1
clone_size: few
j_call: TRBJ1-5
cdr3_nt: TGCAGTGCTAGTCTCAGGGGTTCGGGGACCCAGCATTTT
cdr3_aa: CSASLRGSGTQHF

cdr3_length: 14
d_call: NA
v_call: TRBV6-1
clone_size: few
j_call: TRBJ1-3
cdr3_nt: TGTGCCAGCAGATCGGACAGCTCTGGAAACACCATATATTTT
cdr3_aa: CASRSDSSGNTIYF

cdr3_length: 14
d_call: TRBD2
v_call: TRBV19
clone_size: few
j_call: TRBJ2-7
cdr3_nt: TGTGCCAGTAGTAAAGCGGGGACCTCCTACGAGCAGTACTTC
cdr3_aa: CASSKAGTSYEQYF

cdr3_length: 16
d_call: TRBD2
v_call: TRBV5-1
clone_size: few
j_call: TRBJ2-3
cdr3_nt: TGCGCCAGCAGCGGAATTGGGACTAGCGGGATTGGTACGCAGTATTTT
cdr3_aa: CASSGIGTSGIGTQYF

cdr3_length: 15
d_call: TRBD2
v_call: TRBV9
clone_size: NA
j_call: TRBJ2-7
cdr3_nt: TGTGCCAGCAGCGTAGGGACTAGCGCCAGATACGAGCAGTACTTC
cdr3_aa: CASSVGTSARYEQYF

cdr3_length: 16
d_call: TRBD2
v_call: TRBV29-1
clone_size: NA
j_call: TRBJ2-5
cdr3_nt: TGCAGCGTTGAAGCACCCACCCGGGGGGGGAAAGAGACCCAGTACTTC
cdr3_aa: CSVEAPTRGGKETQYF

cdr3_length: 16
d_call: NA
v_call: TRBV6-1
clone_size: few
j_call: TRBJ1-4
cdr3_nt: TGTGCCAGCAGAGACCAGGGATTCACAACTAATGAAAAACTGTTTTTT
cdr3_aa: CASRDQGFTTNEKLFF

cdr3_length: 15
d_call: TRBD1
v_call: TRBV5-4
clone_size: NA
j_call: TRBJ2-5
cdr3_nt: TGTGCCAGCAGCATGGCGAGGGCAGGGGGTGAGACCCAGTACTTC
cdr3_aa: CASSMARAGGETQYF

cdr3_length: 15
d_call: TRBD2
v_call: TRBV28
clone_size: NA
j_call: TRBJ2-7
cdr3_nt: TGTGCCAGCAGTCCCCGGGTAGCGGGGGCAGGCGAGCAGTACTTC
cdr3_aa: CASSPRVAGAGEQYF

cdr3_length: 15
d_call: TRBD2
v_call: TRBV6-2/TRBV6-3
clone_size: NA
j_call: TRBJ2-7
cdr3_nt: TGTGCCAGCAGTTACGTAGCGGGAGAATCCTACGAGCAGTACTTC
cdr3_aa: CASSYVAGESYEQYF

cdr3_length: 13
d_call: NA
v_call: TRBV7-3
clone_size: NA
j_call: TRBJ2-2
cdr3_nt: TGTGCCAGCAGCTTAGAGGTCGCCGGGGAGCTGTTTTTT
cdr3_aa: CASSLEVAGELFF

cdr3_length: 16
d_call: NA
v_call: TRBV5-1
clone_size: few
j_call: TRBJ2-5
cdr3_nt: TGCGCCAGCAGCTTGGTGTCCGGGGGCGCTCGGGAGACCCAGTACTTC
cdr3_aa: CASSLVSGGARETQYF

cdr3_length: 21
d_call: TRBD2
v_call: TRBV7-7
clone_size: few
j_call: TRBJ2-2
cdr3_nt: TGTGCTAGCAGGTCACGATCCGGCACGAGCAGAAGCGGGGCGAACACCGGGGAGCTGTTTTTT
cdr3_aa: CASRSRSGTSRSGANTGELFF

cdr3_length: 15
d_call: TRBD2
v_call: TRBV7-2
clone_size: NA
j_call: TRBJ2-3
cdr3_nt: TGTGCCAGCAGCTTAAGGACTAGCTGGGCAGATACGCAGTATTTT
cdr3_aa: CASSLRTSWADTQYF

cdr3_length: 15
d_call: NA
v_call: TRBV5-4
clone_size: few
j_call: TRBJ1-3
cdr3_nt: TGTGCCAGCAGCTTCGCGGCAAGCTCTGGAAACACCATATATTTT
cdr3_aa: CASSFAASSGNTIYF

cdr3_length: 14
d_call: NA
v_call: TRBV11-2
clone_size: NA
j_call: TRBJ2-1
cdr3_nt: TGTGCCAGCAGCTTCTTTGGTCACTACAATGATCAGTTCTTC
cdr3_aa: CASSFFGHYNDQFF

cdr3_length: 15
d_call: NA
v_call: TRBV19
clone_size: NA
j_call: TRBJ2-2
cdr3_nt: TGTGCCAGTACTCCACCGGGACACGAAACCGGGGAGCTGTTTTTT
cdr3_aa: CASTPPGHETGELFF

cdr3_length: 15
d_call: TRBD2
v_call: TRBV7-2
clone_size: NA
j_call: TRBJ2-3
cdr3_nt: TGTGCCAGCAGCCCCGGGACTAAGTTGGCAGATACGCAGTATTTT
cdr3_aa: CASSPGTKLADTQYF

cdr3_length: 16
d_call: NA
v_call: TRBV6-1
clone_size: NA
j_call: TRBJ2-5
cdr3_nt: TGTGCCAGCAGAGATAGAGGGGGTAGCGGCGCTAAGACCCAGTACTTC
cdr3_aa: CASRDRGGSGAKTQYF

cdr3_length: 12
d_call: NA
v_call: TRBV5-1
clone_size: few
j_call: TRBJ2-3
cdr3_nt: TGCGCCAGCAGCTTGGAGGGCCGCACGCAGTATTTT
cdr3_aa: CASSLEGRTQYF

cdr3_length: 14
d_call: TRBD2
v_call: TRBV20-1
clone_size: NA
j_call: TRBJ2-1
cdr3_nt: TGCAGTGCAACTAGCGGGGGGCTCTACAATGAGCAGTTCTTC
cdr3_aa: CSATSGGLYNEQFF

cdr3_length: 16
d_call: NA
v_call: TRBV5-1
clone_size: few
j_call: TRBJ2-5
cdr3_nt: TGCGCCAGCAGCTTGGGTCAGACCCGGGGGCAAGAGACCCAGTACTTC
cdr3_aa: CASSLGQTRGQETQYF

cdr3_length: 14
d_call: NA
v_call: TRBV5-5
clone_size: NA
j_call: TRBJ1-1
cdr3_nt: TGTGCCAGCAGCTTGGTCGCCAGGAACACTGAAGCTTTCTTT
cdr3_aa: CASSLVARNTEAFF

cdr3_length: 14
d_call: NA
v_call: TRBV28
clone_size: NA
j_call: TRBJ2-1
cdr3_nt: TGTGCCACTTTTGGGCGGGCCCTCTACAATGAGCAGTTCTTC
cdr3_aa: CATFGRALYNEQFF

cdr3_length: 14
d_call: TRBD1
v_call: TRBV2
clone_size: NA
j_call: TRBJ1-6
cdr3_nt: TGTGCCAGCAGTGACAGGGGGCAAAATTCACCCCTCCACTTT
cdr3_aa: CASSDRGQNSPLHF